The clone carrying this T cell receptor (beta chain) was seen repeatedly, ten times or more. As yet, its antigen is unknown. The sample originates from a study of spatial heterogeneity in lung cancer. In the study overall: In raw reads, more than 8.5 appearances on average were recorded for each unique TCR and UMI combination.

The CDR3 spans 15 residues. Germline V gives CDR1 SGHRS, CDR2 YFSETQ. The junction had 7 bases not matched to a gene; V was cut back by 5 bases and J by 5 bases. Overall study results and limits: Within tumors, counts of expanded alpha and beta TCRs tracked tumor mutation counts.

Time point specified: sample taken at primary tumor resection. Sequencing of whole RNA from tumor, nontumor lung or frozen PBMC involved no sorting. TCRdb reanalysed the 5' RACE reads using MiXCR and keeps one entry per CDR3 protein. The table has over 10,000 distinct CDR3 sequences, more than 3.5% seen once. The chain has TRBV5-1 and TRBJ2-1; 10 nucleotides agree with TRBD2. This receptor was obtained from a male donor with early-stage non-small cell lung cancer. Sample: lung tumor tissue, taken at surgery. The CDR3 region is CASSLSGTSDNEQFF. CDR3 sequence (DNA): TGCGCCAGCAGTTTGTCCGGGACTAGCGACAATGAGCAGTTCTTC.